The T cell receptor beta chain under discussion was sequenced for a study of blood T cell repertoires in COVID-19. Whole-study context: Collection of acute and convalescent COVID-19 samples took place in the United States, Italy and Spain. From T cells, B-cell-depleted T cells, or PBMCs came the material, which was cDNA or gDNA.

In the authors' methods: From reference gene primer amplification, estimates of nucleated cell counts were derived. Libraries were prepared by immunoSEQ multiplex PCR; TCRdb keeps only in-frame clonotypes and omits some of them. D and trimming come from the DNA, and the V and J calls and clone size come from that table. This table holds approximately 240,000 clones, 80% to 85% found once. The sample comprised peripheral blood. This TCR derives from a woman older than 75 with active or convalescent COVID-19.

This CDR3 is CASSFSGEDTQYF. In nucleotides, the CDR3 is TGTGCCAGCAGCTTTTCGGGAGAGGATACGCAGTATTTT. The chain uses TRBV7-2 and TRBJ2-3; the D gene is possibly TRBD2 (6 bases). Trimming left V 3 bases short and J 6 bases short, with 10 bases between. This CDR3 comprises 13 residues. Germline V gene lookup returns CDR1 SGHTA and CDR2 FQGNSA.